Shown below are 27 T cell receptor beta chains from a single sample sequenced in a study of cytomegalovirus exposure and HLA in healthy donors (dated by TCRdb to 2015 to 2018). Libraries were prepared through the immunoSEQ multiplex PCR assay. For the multiplex PCR, a mixture combining 60 forward primers for TCR Vbeta segments and 13 reverse primers for TCR Jbeta segments was used. TCRdb took over this immuneACCESS table, retaining in-frame rearrangements with V and J assigned. Such tables are incomplete; in checked studies, under half of the missing clones stem from an unresolved V gene, and the remainder is unexplained. This sample's table lists 130,000 or so clones. The top ten clones comprise about 2.3% of the sample. Source material: PBMCs. The receptors shown here come from a woman aged 18-30 years in good health and CMV-seronegative.

The V call is TRBV6-5, the J call TRBJ2-1; weak D call: TRBD2 (6 bases). The CDR3 extends over 13 amino acids. V was cut by 5 bases and J by 10 bases, with 15 bases left in between. Germline V gene data show CDR1 as MNHEY and CDR2 as SVGAGI. The CDR3 region has the DNA TGTGCCAGCAGTGACCCGACTAGTCTGGAGCAGTTCTTC. This translates into CASSDPTSLEQFF.

The V gene is TRBV7-8, the J gene TRBJ2-1; TRBD2 aligns across 8 bases. Germline V CDR1 and CDR2: SGHVS, FQNEAQ. The CDR3 is made up of 15 amino acids. J lost 10 bases, V lost 5 bases, and 13 bases had no gene match. CDR3 amino acids: CASSILQSGSGEQFF. The CDR3, as DNA: TGTGCCAGCAGCATCCTTCAGAGCGGGAGTGGCGAGCAGTTCTTC.

The gene calls are TRBV7-8 and TRBJ1-5, with TRBD1 as a possible D gene (6 bases). In germline, CDR1 is SGHVS, CDR2 FQNEAQ. Trimming took 1 base from V and 7 from J, leaving 11 bases between them. The CDR3 is 14 amino acids. CDR3 protein: CASSLEGGRQPQHF. CDR3 sequence (DNA): TGTGCCAGCAGCTTAGAAGGGGGAAGGCAGCCCCAGCATTTT.

The chain couples TRBV7-2 to TRBJ2-3; 8 bases are a match to TRBD1. The V gene end was trimmed by 5 bases and the J gene end by 1 base; junction bases not matched to a gene: 5. Germline loops: CDR1 SGHTA, CDR2 FQGNSA. CDR3 length: 15 amino acids. The CDR3 spells CASSKQTGGTDTQYF. In nucleotides, the CDR3 is TGTGCCAGCAGCAAACAGACAGGGGGCACAGATACGCAGTATTTT.

The chain combines TRBV30 with TRBJ1-5; 9 nucleotides agree with TRBD1. The germline V gene has CDR1 GTSNPN and CDR2 SVGIG (reference sequence). This CDR3 is built from 15 residues. V gave up 3 bases and J gave up 0 bases; unmatched junction bases: 3. CDR3 in amino acids: CAWSRDRVSNQPQHF. The CDR3 nucleotides read TGTGCCTGGAGCCGGGACAGGGTTAGCAATCAGCCCCAGCATTTT.

The chain has TRBV13 and TRBJ1-2; 9 bases line up with TRBD1. Germline CDR1 and CDR2: PRHDT and FYEKMQ (reference sequence). The CDR3 is made up of 14 amino acids. The V and J ends lost 5 bases and 8 bases, in that order; junction bases with no gene match: 9. The CDR3 sequence is CASSPPGQGRGYTF. CDR3 nucleotide sequence: TGTGCCAGCAGCCCACCGGGACAGGGACGCGGCTACACCTTC.

The gene calls are TRBV10-2 and TRBJ2-7, with D maybe TRBD2 (5 bases). With 3 bases removed from V and 2 bases from J, the gap between germline ends came to 17 bases. Germline loops: CDR1 WSHSY, CDR2 SAAADI. The CDR3 is 16 amino acids. The CDR3 protein is CASSDYYGKAPYEQYF. The CDR3 DNA reads TGCGCCAGCAGTGATTACTACGGGAAGGCACCCTACGAGCAGTACTTC.

The chain couples TRBV19 to TRBJ2-7, with 9 nucleotides matching TRBD1. Unmatched junction bases numbered 16, after V lost 7 bases and J lost 9 bases. Germline lookup yields CDR1 LNHDA and CDR2 SQIVND (reference sequence). CDR3 length equals 15 residues. For the CDR3, the DNA is TGTGCCAGTATGGGGTGGGACAGGGAGGGTGAAGGGCAGTACGTC. It translates to CASMGWDREGEGQYV.

With respect to this clone: Germline is not matched at one junction end, which may reflect a read error. V is TRBV5-4 and J is TRBJ1-2, with 8 positions matching TRBD1. CDR1 is SGHNT, CDR2 YYREEE, per germline (reference sequence). CDR3 length: 13 residues. The CDR3 coding sequence is TGTGCCAGCACCCCAGGGGCCCAGGACAGGGCTTCTTTT. This translates into CASTPGAQDRASF.

The J gene is TRBJ2-3, the V gene TRBV5-4; possibly TRBD2 for D (7 bases). The germline V and J ends were trimmed by 5 bases and 4 bases, with 20 bases remaining between them. CDR3 length equals 16 residues. Germline assignment: CDR1 SGHNT and CDR2 YYREEE (reference sequence). CDR3 in amino acids: CASSPGGEQGADTQYF. CDR3 bases: TGTGCCAGCAGTCCGGGGGGCGAACAGGGTGCAGATACGCAGTATTTT.

This chain links TRBV25-1 with TRBJ1-2; a weak D match, TRBD1 (5 bases). The ends were cut back, 6 bases at V and 4 bases at J, with 15 bases in the middle. The germline V gene has CDR1 MGHDK and CDR2 SYGVNS. CDR3 length equals 14 residues. The CDR3 DNA reads as TGTGCCAGCAGCGTTAGGGGCGGTGGCTATGGCTACACCTTC. It encodes CASSVRGGGYGYTF.

A remark on this clone: The same CDR3 arises from other DNA sequences in this sample as well. The CDR3 sequence is CAWSRLANTGELFF. CDR3 DNA sequence: TGTGCCTGGAGTCGACTCGCGAACACCGGGGAGCTGTTTTTT. The rearrangement joins TRBV30 to TRBJ2-2; D gene uncertain. V lost 2 bases, J lost 0 bases, and 7 bases lay in between. Germline CDR1 is GTSNPN and CDR2 is SVGIG (reference sequence). The CDR3 has 14 amino acids.

This CDR3 reads CASRAGGPSAETQYF. CDR3 DNA: TGTGCCAGCAGAGCGGGAGGGCCCTCTGCGGAGACCCAGTACTTC. V gene TRBV6-5 combines with J gene TRBJ2-5, with 10 bases that match TRBD2. Trimming took 6 bases from V and 5 from J; bases not matched to a gene: 9. Per the germline V gene, CDR1 is MNHEY and CDR2 is SVGAGI. The CDR3 has 15 residues.

The chain joins TRBV7-9 to TRBJ1-5; D is undetermined. The CDR3 consists of 15 residues. Trimming shortened V by 5 bases and J by 2 bases, and 13 bases separated the two germline ends. CDR1 is SEHNR, CDR2 FQNEAQ, per germline (reference sequence). The CDR3 region is CASSPPGYGNQPQHF. Here the CDR3 DNA reads TGTGCCAGCAGCCCTCCGGGTTATGGCAATCAGCCCCAGCATTTT.

The chain combines TRBV5-1 with TRBJ2-5; 9 bases align to TRBD2. The J call may be mistaken, given a closer DNA end match to TRBJ2-7. The CDR3 loop spans 14 amino acids. Germline-derived CDR1 and CDR2 are SGHRS and YFSETQ. CDR3 residues: CASSALAGSDEQYF. Here the CDR3 DNA reads TGCGCCAGCAGCGCGCTAGCGGGAAGCGACGAGCAGTACTTC.

V is TRBV5-1 and J is TRBJ2-7; 12 positions match TRBD2. This CDR3 has 17 residues. Germline CDR1 reads SGHRS; CDR2 reads YFSETQ. J lost 0 bases, V lost 0 bases, and 4 bases had no gene match. CDR3 in amino acids: CASSLGLAGVGSYEQYF. Written as DNA, the CDR3 is TGCGCCAGCAGCTTGGGACTAGCGGGAGTTGGCTCCTACGAGCAGTACTTC.

The J gene is TRBJ1-2, the V gene TRBV5-1; 10 nucleotides agree with TRBD1. This CDR3 comprises 15 residues. V dropped 2 bases and J dropped 3; count of bases not matched to a gene: 4. Germline V CDR1 and CDR2: SGHRS, YFSETQ. The CDR3 region has the DNA TGCGCCAGCAGCTTCGGGACAGGGGTTGACTATGGCTACACCTTC. Its protein is CASSFGTGVDYGYTF.

This chain uses TRBV6-1 with TRBJ2-5, with D hard to call. CDR1 and CDR2 (germline): MNHNS, SASEGT. V was trimmed by 0 bases and J by 2 bases, leaving 10 bases between them. The CDR3 contains 15 residues. CDR3 in amino acids: CASSEAEVLQETQYF. In nucleotides, the CDR3 is TGTGCCAGCAGTGAAGCTGAGGTTCTGCAAGAGACCCAGTACTTC.

The V call is TRBV12-5, the J call TRBJ2-1; 12 nucleotides agree with TRBD2. This CDR3 has 19 amino acids. V dropped 4 bases and J dropped 6; count of bases not matched to a gene: 16. Germline V gene lookup returns CDR1 LGHNT and CDR2 FRNRAP. The CDR3 region has the DNA TGTGCTAGTGGTTCCCGCCTAGCGGGAGGGCCAGCGGGGCTCAATGAGCAGTTCTTC. Translating gives CASGSRLAGGPAGLNEQFF.

The rearrangement joins TRBV9 to TRBJ2-2; the D is unclear. CDR1 is SGDLS and CDR2 is YYNGEE in the germline V gene. V was clipped by 2 bases and J by 7 bases, with 9 bases between them. The CDR3 is 13 amino acids. The CDR3 region has the DNA TGTGCCAGCAGCGTCTCTAGTTACGGGGAGCTGTTTTTT. Translated, it gives CASSVSSYGELFF.

The chain joins TRBV9 to TRBJ1-3; TRBD1 matches 9 bases. The germline gives CDR1 SGDLS, CDR2 YYNGEE. This CDR3 is built from 18 residues. J was trimmed by 0 bases and V by 0 bases; bases with no gene match: 7. The CDR3: CASSVGAGQGFSGNTIYF. The CDR3 bases are TGTGCCAGCAGCGTAGGGGCGGGACAGGGATTCTCTGGAAACACCATATATTTT.

The rearrangement uses TRBV10-3 and TRBJ2-1; 8 bases agree with TRBD2. V shed 6 bases, J shed 8 bases, and the junction held 9 bases outside the gene matches. The CDR3 loop spans 14 amino acids. The V gene's germline CDR1 is ENHRY and CDR2 SYGVKD. CDR3 amino acids: CAISERENLDEQFF. The CDR3 nucleotides read TGTGCCATCAGCGAGCGGGAGAATCTTGATGAGCAGTTCTTC.

The chain carries TRBV6-4 and TRBJ1-2; TRBD1 agrees at 8 bases. With V trimmed by 3 bases and J by 4 bases, 7 bases remained unmatched. CDR1 MRHNA and CDR2 SNTAGT come from the germline V gene. This CDR3 contains 15 residues. CDR3 sequence: CASSETGTGLYGYTF. The CDR3 DNA follows: TGTGCCAGCAGTGAGACCGGGACAGGCCTCTATGGCTACACCTTC.

The chain is built from TRBV15 and TRBJ2-3; D possibly corresponds to TRBD2 (6 bases). Trimming removed 8 bases at V and 9 bases at J, with 18 bases between. From germline, CDR1 is LNHNV and CDR2 YYDKDF (reference sequence). This CDR3 region has 13 residues. CDR3 in amino acids: CATEITGGGTQYF. Written as DNA, the CDR3 is TGTGCCACCGAGATTACCGGGGGAGGAACGCAGTATTTT.

With respect to this clone: Germline is not matched at one junction end, which may reflect a read error. The rearrangement joins TRBV5-4 to TRBJ2-1, with D possibly TRBD1 on 6 matching bases. CDR1 is SGHNT, CDR2 YYREEE, per germline (reference sequence). CDR3 length: 16 amino acids. The CDR3 DNA sequence: TGCGCCAGCAGCCAAGATCTAGGGGGCTCCTACAATGAGCAGTTCTTC. Protein product: CASSQDLGGSYNEQFF.

This chain joins TRBV4-1 and TRBJ2-5; 13 positions agree with TRBD2. The V segment lost 0 bases and the J segment 4 bases; nucleotides outside the gene matches: 11. Germline loops: CDR1 MGHRA, CDR2 YSYEKL. The CDR3 spans 19 residues. Here the CDR3 DNA reads TGCGCCAGCAGCCAAGATAAATCAAGGACTAGCGGGAGACTAGAGACCCAGTACTTC. Translated, it gives CASSQDKSRTSGRLETQYF.

J is TRBJ2-4 and V is TRBV6-1, with 8 positions matching TRBD1. The germline V gene has CDR1 MNHNS and CDR2 SASEGT. The CDR3 length is 15 residues. After removal of 4 bases from V and 7 bases from J, the junction contained 9 bases not matched to a gene. The CDR3 DNA is TGTGCCAGCAGTGCTACAGGGGGAGGCTTCAACATTCAGTACTTC. Protein sequence: CASSATGGGFNIQYF.